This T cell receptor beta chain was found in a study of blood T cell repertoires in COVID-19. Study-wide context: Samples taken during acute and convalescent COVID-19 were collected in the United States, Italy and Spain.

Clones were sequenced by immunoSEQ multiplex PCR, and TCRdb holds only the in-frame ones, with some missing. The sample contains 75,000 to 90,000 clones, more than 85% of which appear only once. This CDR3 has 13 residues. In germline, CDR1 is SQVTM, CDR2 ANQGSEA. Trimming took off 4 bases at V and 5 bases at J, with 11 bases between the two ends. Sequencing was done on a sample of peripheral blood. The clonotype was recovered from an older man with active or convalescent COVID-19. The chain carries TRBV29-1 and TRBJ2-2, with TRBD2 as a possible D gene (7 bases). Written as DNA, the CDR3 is TGCAGCGTTGGCAGGGGAGGGACCGGGGAGCTGTTTTTT. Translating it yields CSVGRGGTGELFF.